These T cell receptor beta chains were read from a single sample in a study of blood T cell repertoires in COVID-19. Profiled with immunoSEQ multiplex PCR; TCRdb holds only in-frame clones, not every one. The sample lists 350,000 to 450,000 clones; nearly 90% were seen once. The material sequenced was PBMCs or T cells enriched from blood (not recorded which). These receptors were taken from a young woman who had been exposed to COVID-19. CDR3s include the opening cysteine and the closing phenylalanine or tryptophan. The D gene is left open where the match is weak. Size is omitted from some rows. Given values are once, few, many or a class for expanded clones.

j_call | clone_size | d_call | cdr3_length | v_call | cdr3_aa | cdr3_nt
TRBJ2-7 | . | . | 14 | TRBV7-9 | CASTLAGTSHEQYF | TGTGCCAGCACCCTAGCCGGGACAAGCCACGAGCAGTACTTC
TRBJ1-1 | . | . | 11 | TRBV3-1/TRBV3-2 | CASSRYTEAFF | TGTGCCAGCTCGAGATACACTGAAGCTTTCTTT
TRBJ2-7 | . | TRBD2 | 15 | TRBV18 | CASSPPSGGRGEQYF | TGTGCCAGCTCACCACCCAGCGGGGGGCGCGGCGAGCAGTACTTC
TRBJ2-5 | . | TRBD2 | 16 | TRBV6-2/TRBV6-3 | CASSFLRDGGQETQYF | TGTGCCAGCAGTTTTCTCCGGGACGGGGGGCAAGAGACCCAGTACTTC
TRBJ1-1 | . | . | 14 | TRBV7-6 | CASSLGRANTEAFF | TGTGCCAGCAGCTTAGGCAGGGCGAACACTGAAGCTTTCTTT
TRBJ2-2 | few | . | 15 | TRBV11-2 | CASSPQLSGIGELFF | TGTGCCAGCAGCCCACAATTGTCCGGGATCGGGGAGCTGTTTTTT
TRBJ1-5 | . | TRBD1 | 14 | TRBV24-1 | CATSDYRGNQPQHF | TGTGCCACCAGTGATTACAGGGGAAATCAGCCCCAGCATTTT
TRBJ1-2 | . | . | 11 | TRBV29-1 | CSVVEDYGYTF | TGCAGCGTTGTTGAGGACTATGGCTACACCTTC
TRBJ2-7 | . | TRBD1 | 14 | TRBV3-1/TRBV3-2 | CASSRGQGQYEQYF | TGTGCCAGCAGCCGAGGACAGGGGCAATACGAGCAGTACTTC
TRBJ1-1 | . | . | 15 | TRBV10-2 | CASIKDRNLNTEAFF | TGCGCCAGCATCAAAGATAGAAACCTGAACACTGAAGCTTTCTTT
TRBJ2-7 | . | . | 12 | TRBV3-1/TRBV3-2 | CASSHSRGEQYF | TGTGCCAGCAGCCACAGTCGTGGCGAGCAGTACTTC
TRBJ2-7 | once | . | 15 | TRBV7-3 | CASSLTANPSYEQYF | TGTGCCAGCAGCTTAACAGCGAACCCCTCCTACGAGCAGTACTTC
TRBJ2-5 | . | TRBD2 | 13 | TRBV7-2 | CASSLHGREAQYF | TGTGCCAGCAGCTTACACGGGAGGGAGGCCCAGTACTTC
TRBJ2-3 | . | . | 16 | TRBV6-4 | CASSDSASASPDTQYF | TGTGCCAGCAGTGACTCCGCTAGCGCCTCCCCAGATACGCAGTATTTT
TRBJ1-2 | . | . | 12 | TRBV28 | CASSPRSRGYTF | TGTGCCAGCAGTCCTCGATCGAGAGGCTACACCTTC
TRBJ2-1 | . | TRBD2 | 16 | TRBV24-1 | CATSDLASGSRHEQFF | TGTGCCACCAGTGATTTAGCTAGCGGGAGTCGCCATGAGCAGTTCTTC
TRBJ1-5 | few | . | 16 | TRBV7-4 | CASSSRIVNSNQPQHF | TGTGCCAGCAGCTCCAGGATCGTCAATAGCAATCAGCCCCAGCATTTT
TRBJ2-5 | . | . | 15 | TRBV7-2 | CASSFGLQTREPQYF | TGTGCCAGCAGCTTCGGTCTACAGACAAGAGAGCCCCAGTACTTC
TRBJ2-1 | . | TRBD1 | 14 | TRBV9 | CASSVVQGVNEQFF | TGTGCCAGCAGCGTAGTGCAGGGGGTCAATGAGCAGTTCTTC
TRBJ2-1 | . | . | 15 | TRBV19 | CASSIDRGEGREQFF | TGTGCCAGTAGTATAGATAGGGGGGAGGGGCGTGAGCAGTTCTTC
TRBJ1-5 | . | . | 16 | TRBV28 | CASRPTQGVSGQPQHF | TGTGCCAGCAGACCTACACAGGGAGTCTCCGGTCAGCCCCAGCATTTT
TRBJ1-5 | . | . | 16 | TRBV5-4 | CASSISGFGGNQPQHF | TGTGCCAGCAGCATCTCGGGTTTCGGGGGCAATCAGCCCCAGCATTTT
TRBJ1-5 | once | . | 14 | TRBV24-1 | CATSALSSNQPQHF | TGTGCCACCAGTGCCCTTAGTAGCAATCAGCCCCAGCATTTT
TRBJ1-3 | . | . | 14 | TRBV4-1 | CASSQDTAGNTIYF | TGCGCCAGCAGCCAAGATACTGCTGGAAACACCATATATTTT
TRBJ1-6 | . | TRBD1 | 17 | TRBV5-1 | CASSSSTGGSVISPLHF | TGCGCCAGCAGCTCATCGACAGGGGGCTCGGTAATATCACCCCTCCACTTT
TRBJ1-4 | . | TRBD1 | 15 | TRBV9 | CASSVGGTANEKLFF | TGTGCCAGCAGCGTAGGAGGGACAGCTAATGAAAAACTGTTTTTT
TRBJ2-1 | . | . | 16 | TRBV18 | CASSPPGTRSYNEQFF | TGTGCCAGCTCACCACCCGGGACTCGCTCCTACAATGAGCAGTTCTTC
TRBJ2-7 | . | TRBD2 | 15 | TRBV5-5 | CASSLVTSGGYEQYF | TGTGCCAGCAGCTTGGTGACTAGCGGGGGCTACGAGCAGTACTTC
TRBJ2-3 | . | . | 16 | TRBV7-2 | CASSPVVGVYTDTQYF | TGTGCCAGCAGCCCTGTGGTAGGGGTTTACACAGATACGCAGTATTTT
TRBJ1-5 | . | TRBD1 | 13 | TRBV10-2 | CASTLQGGQPQHF | TGCGCCAGCACCCTACAGGGGGGTCAGCCCCAGCATTTT
TRBJ1-1 | . | TRBD1 | 11 | TRBV12-3/TRBV12-4 | CASSDRGEAFF | TGTGCCAGCAGTGACAGGGGTGAAGCTTTCTTT
TRBJ1-1 | . | . | 15 | TRBV6-5 | CASSRRRDTYTEAFF | TGTGCCAGCAGTAGGAGGAGGGATACATACACTGAAGCTTTCTTT
TRBJ2-7 | . | TRBD2 | 17 | TRBV4-2 | CASSQGGLAGGTYEQYF | TGTGCCAGCAGCCAAGGCGGACTAGCGGGGGGGACCTACGAGCAGTACTTC
TRBJ2-5 | . | TRBD2 | 15 | TRBV5-1 | CASSSRLASQETQYF | TGCGCCAGCAGCTCCCGACTAGCGTCACAAGAGACCCAGTACTTC
TRBJ1-5 | . | . | 15 | TRBV2 | CASRSTGYSNQPQHF | TGTGCCAGCAGATCGACAGGCTATAGCAATCAGCCCCAGCATTTT
TRBJ2-5 | . | . | 12 | TRBV6-5 | CASRQGRETQYF | TGTGCCAGCAGGCAGGGTCGAGAGACCCAGTACTTC
TRBJ2-7 | . | . | 14 | TRBV5-1 | CASSFDGQGGEQYF | TGCGCCAGCAGCTTCGATGGGCAGGGGGGCGAGCAGTACTTC
TRBJ2-1 | . | TRBD1 | 16 | TRBV20-1 | CSASLFRGRFSNEQFF | TGCAGTGCTAGTCTTTTTAGGGGGCGATTTTCCAATGAGCAGTTCTTC
TRBJ1-5 | few | . | 15 | TRBV25-1 | CASSELGGDNQPQHF | TGTGCCAGCAGTGAATTAGGAGGAGACAATCAGCCCCAGCATTTT
TRBJ1-2 | . | TRBD1 | 17 | TRBV7-2 | CASSLNFAGQGNYGYTF | TGTGCCAGCAGCTTAAATTTTGCGGGACAGGGTAACTATGGCTACACCTTC
TRBJ1-3 | . | . | 15 | TRBV13 | CASSLGGSSGNTIYF | TGTGCCAGCAGCTTAGGGGGGAGCTCTGGAAACACCATATATTTT
TRBJ2-3 | . | . | 14 | TRBV7-6 | CASSFPGGEDTQYF | TGTGCCAGCAGCTTTCCGGGGGGCGAAGATACGCAGTATTTT
TRBJ2-5 | . | . | 14 | TRBV9 | CASSGGTGEETQYF | TGTGCCAGCAGCGGCGGGACGGGGGAAGAGACCCAGTACTTC
TRBJ2-7 | . | . | 14 | TRBV11-2 | CASSSLTSSYEQYF | TGTGCCAGCAGCTCACTGACTAGCTCCTACGAGCAGTACTTC
TRBJ2-7 | . | TRBD1 | 13 | TRBV29-1 | CSVTGDRGWEQYF | TGCAGCGTGACCGGGGACAGGGGGTGGGAGCAGTACTTC